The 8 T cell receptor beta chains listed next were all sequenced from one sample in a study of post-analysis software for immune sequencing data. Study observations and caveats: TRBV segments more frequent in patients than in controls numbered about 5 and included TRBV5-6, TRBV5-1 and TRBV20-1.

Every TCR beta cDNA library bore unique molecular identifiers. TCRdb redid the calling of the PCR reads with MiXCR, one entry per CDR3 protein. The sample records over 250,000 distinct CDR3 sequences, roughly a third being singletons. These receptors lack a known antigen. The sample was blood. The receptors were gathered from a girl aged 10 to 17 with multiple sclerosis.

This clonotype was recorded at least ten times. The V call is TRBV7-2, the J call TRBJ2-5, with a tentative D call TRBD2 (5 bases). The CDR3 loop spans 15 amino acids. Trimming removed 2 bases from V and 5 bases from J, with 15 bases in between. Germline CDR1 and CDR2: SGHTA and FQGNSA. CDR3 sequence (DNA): TGTGCCAGCAGCTTATCGACCCCCAGGAGGGAGACCCAGTACTTC. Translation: CASSLSTPRRETQYF.

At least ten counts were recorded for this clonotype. The CDR3 region is CASSAGDRIDYGYTF. In DNA form, the CDR3 reads TGTGCCAGCAGCGCCGGGGACAGAATCGACTATGGCTACACCTTC. The chain is built from TRBV9 and TRBJ1-2; 7 nucleotides line up with TRBD1. This CDR3 comprises 15 residues. The germline V gene encodes CDR1 SGDLS and CDR2 YYNGEE. Trimming at V came to 3 bases and at J to 3 bases, leaving 8 bases not matched to a gene.

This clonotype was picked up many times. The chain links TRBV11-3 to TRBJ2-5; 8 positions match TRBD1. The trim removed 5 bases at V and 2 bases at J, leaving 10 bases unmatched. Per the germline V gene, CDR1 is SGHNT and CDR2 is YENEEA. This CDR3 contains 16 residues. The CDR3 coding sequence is TGTGCCAGCAGCCCCCCCGGACAGGGATATCAAGAGACCCAGTACTTC. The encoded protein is CASSPPGQGYQETQYF.

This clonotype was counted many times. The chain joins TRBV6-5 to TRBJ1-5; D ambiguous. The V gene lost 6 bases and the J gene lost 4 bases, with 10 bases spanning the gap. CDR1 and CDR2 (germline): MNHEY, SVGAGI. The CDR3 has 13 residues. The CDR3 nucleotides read TGTGCCAGCAGGGCAGGACCTAATCAGCCCCAGCATTTT. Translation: CASRAGPNQPQHF.

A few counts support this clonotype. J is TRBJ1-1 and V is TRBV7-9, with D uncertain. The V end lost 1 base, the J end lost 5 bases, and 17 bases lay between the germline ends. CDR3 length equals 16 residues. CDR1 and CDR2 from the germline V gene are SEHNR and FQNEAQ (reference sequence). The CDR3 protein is CASSLEWVGSGTEAFF. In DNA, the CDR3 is TGTGCCAGCAGCTTAGAGTGGGTCGGCTCGGGTACTGAAGCTTTCTTT.

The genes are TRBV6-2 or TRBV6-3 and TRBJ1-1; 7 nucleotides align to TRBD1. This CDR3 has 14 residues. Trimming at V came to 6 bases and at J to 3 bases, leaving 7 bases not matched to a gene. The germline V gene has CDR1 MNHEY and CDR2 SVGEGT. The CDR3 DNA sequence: TGTGCCAGCAGGCCACGAGACAGGGACACTGAAGCTTTCTTT. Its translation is CASRPRDRDTEAFF.

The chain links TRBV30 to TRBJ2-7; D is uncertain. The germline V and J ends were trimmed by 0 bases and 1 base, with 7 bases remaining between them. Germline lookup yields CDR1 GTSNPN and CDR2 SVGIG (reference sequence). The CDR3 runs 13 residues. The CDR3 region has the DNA TGTGCCTGGAGTGTAGAGTCATCCTACGAGCAGTACTTC. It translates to CAWSVESSYEQYF.

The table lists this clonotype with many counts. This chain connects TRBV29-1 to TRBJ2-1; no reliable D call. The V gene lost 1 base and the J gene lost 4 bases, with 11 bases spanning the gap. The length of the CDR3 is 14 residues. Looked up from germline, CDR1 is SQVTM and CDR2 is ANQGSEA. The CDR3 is CSVEGGKRYNEQFF. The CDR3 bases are TGCAGCGTTGAAGGTGGGAAAAGGTACAATGAGCAGTTCTTC.